Each of the 22 T cell receptor beta chains below was sequenced from the same sample in a study of OX40 agonist ivuxolimab in advanced cancers. The data were produced by immunoSEQ multiplex PCR, yet TCRdb's version contains in-frame clones alone and is incomplete. The profile shows tens of thousands of clones, 75% to 90% of them singletons. The sample was CD4+ or CD8+ T cells sorted from blood, taken in a trial of the OX40 agonist ivuxolimab. The receptor source for this set is an adult with an advanced solid tumor such as melanoma, head and neck, liver or kidney cancer.

The rearrangement joins TRBV5-6 to TRBJ1-1; TRBD1 matches 8 bases. Germline CDR1 is SGHDT and CDR2 is YYEEEE. Trimming at V came to 4 bases and at J to 3 bases, leaving 5 bases not matched to a gene. CDR3 length equals 14 residues. Written as DNA, the CDR3 is TGTGCCAGCAGCCCGACAGGGGCTGACACTGAAGCTTTCTTT. Its protein is CASSPTGADTEAFF.

The sample holds one count of this clone. The gene calls are TRBV10-1 and TRBJ2-7, with 10 bases fitting TRBD1. Unmatched junction bases numbered 4, after V lost 5 bases and J lost 3 bases. The length of the CDR3 is 14 residues. Germline CDR1 is WNHNN and CDR2 is SYGVQD (reference sequence). The CDR3 region has the DNA TGCGCCAGCAGTCGCGGACAGGGGGACTACGAGCAGTACTTC. Translating gives CASSRGQGDYEQYF.

The rearrangement uses TRBV4-1 and TRBJ2-7; D gene ambiguous. Germline CDR1 reads MGHRA; CDR2 reads YSYEKL. Between the trimmed V and J ends, which lost 1 base and 0 bases, there was a span of 10 bases. This CDR3 region has 15 residues. The CDR3 region has the DNA TGCGCCAGCAGCCAAGTTCTGGAGCGCTCCTACGAGCAGTACTTC. Translation: CASSQVLERSYEQYF.

This clone was observed a single time. The chain joins TRBV20-1 to TRBJ1-2; D ambiguous. This CDR3 spans 10 amino acids. Trimming shortened V by 6 bases and J by 8 bases, and 10 bases separated the two germline ends. The germline V gene encodes CDR1 DFQATT and CDR2 SNEGSKA (reference sequence). This chain's CDR3 is CSAPRGGYTF. The CDR3 DNA follows: TGCAGTGCGCCGCGCGGGGGCTACACCTTC.

This clone came up once. The J gene is TRBJ2-1, the V gene TRBV27; D gene unclear. This CDR3 spans 12 amino acids. The germline V gene encodes CDR1 MNHEY and CDR2 SMNVEV (reference sequence). The V and J ends lost 5 bases and 8 bases respectively, with 10 bases between them. The CDR3 bases are TGTGCCAGCAGTCCTACGGGCTATGAGCAGTTCTTC. The encoded protein is CASSPTGYEQFF.

The rearrangement uses TRBV7-6 and TRBJ2-1, with 10 bases lining up with TRBD2. CDR3 length: 17 amino acids. Per the germline V gene, CDR1 is SGHVS and CDR2 is FNYEAQ. V gave up 1 base and J gave up 4 bases; unmatched junction bases: 7. The CDR3 region has the DNA TGTGCCAGCAGCTTAGGGGCTAGCGGGAGTCGGTACAATGAGCAGTTCTTC. Amino acids: CASSLGASGSRYNEQFF. Combining the CDR3 with reference TRBV7-6 and TRBJ2-1 gives the whole variable domain GAGVSQSPRYKVTKRGQDVALRCDPISGHVSLYWYRQALGQGPEFLTYFNYEAQQDKSGLPNDRFSAERPEGSISTLTIQRTEQRDSAMYRCASSLGASGSRYNEQFFGPGTRLTVL.

V usage is TRBV2 and J usage is TRBJ1-2, with 11 nucleotides matching TRBD1. The trim removed 2 bases at V and 4 bases at J, leaving 6 bases unmatched. This CDR3 is built from 16 residues. Germline-derived CDR1 and CDR2 are SNHLY and FYNNEI. CDR3 bases: TGTGCCAGCAGTGAAACGGGACAGGGGGATCCCTATGGCTACACCTTC. Translating it yields CASSETGQGDPYGYTF.

This rearrangement joins TRBV2 to TRBJ1-2, with 7 bases matching TRBD1. This CDR3 contains 14 residues. J lost 5 bases, V lost 6 bases, and 9 bases had no gene match. Germline assignment: CDR1 SNHLY and CDR2 FYNNEI. The CDR3 sequence is CASSRDSSLYGYTF. The CDR3 DNA is TGTGCCAGCAGCCGGGACAGCTCTTTATATGGCTACACCTTC.

This chain joins TRBV5-4 and TRBJ2-7; possibly TRBD1 or TRBD2 for D (5 bases each). V gave up 0 bases and J gave up 2 bases, with 9 bases separating them. In germline, CDR1 is SGHNT, CDR2 YYREEE (reference sequence). The CDR3 spans 14 residues. The CDR3 is CASSLDGAAYEQYF. DNA of the CDR3: TGTGCCAGCAGCTTGGACGGGGCCGCCTACGAGCAGTACTTC. Filled out from reference TRBV5-4 and TRBJ2-7, the complete variable domain reads ETGVTQSPTHLIKTRGQQVTLRCSSQSGHNTVSWYQQALGQGPQFIFQYYREEENGRGNFPPRFSGLQFPNYSSELNVNALELDDSALYLCASSLDGAAYEQYFGPGTRLTVT.

CDR3 sequence: CASRRGQGNQPQHF. The CDR3 DNA reads TGTGCCAGCAGAAGGGGACAGGGGAATCAGCCCCAGCATTTT. The chain has TRBV6-5 and TRBJ1-5, with 10 bases fitting TRBD1. After removal of 6 bases from V and 4 bases from J, the junction contained 3 bases not matched to a gene. This CDR3 has 14 residues. Germline V gene sequence: CDR1 MNHEY, CDR2 SVGAGI.

The J gene is TRBJ2-1, the V gene TRBV27; the D is unclear. The ends were cut back, 6 bases at V and 9 bases at J, with 18 bases in the middle. The CDR3 is made up of 14 amino acids. Per germline, CDR1 MNHEY and CDR2 SMNVEV (reference sequence). For the CDR3, the DNA is TGTGCCAGCAGCCAAGCCCCGGGCTTGGGTGAGCAGTTCTTC. Protein sequence: CASSQAPGLGEQFF.

The chain uses TRBV7-6 and TRBJ1-1, with a possible D match to TRBD1 (5 bases). The length of the CDR3 is 13 residues. Germline V gene lookup returns CDR1 SGHVS and CDR2 FNYEAQ. Trimming took off 6 bases at V and 7 bases at J, with 15 bases between the two ends. In nucleotides, the CDR3 is TGTGCCAGCAGTCAGACGGGGACGGATGAAGCTTTCTTT. The encoded protein is CASSQTGTDEAFF.

The chain employs TRBV7-8 and TRBJ2-7, with D tentatively TRBD1 (6 bases). The CDR3 totals 16 residues. Germline CDR1 is SGHVS and CDR2 is FQNEAQ. Trimming shortened V by 0 bases and J by 1 base, and 13 bases separated the two germline ends. As DNA, the CDR3 is TGTGCCAGCAGCTTAGCGGCAGGGGAACTTTCCTACGAGCAGTACTTC. This translates into CASSLAAGELSYEQYF.

This chain uses TRBV29-1 with TRBJ2-7; TRBD2 agrees at 12 bases. Losses at the gene ends were 1 base for V and 3 bases for J; bases not matched to a gene: 10. Germline-derived CDR1 and CDR2 are SQVTM and ANQGSEA. There are 17 residues in the CDR3. The CDR3 DNA reads as TGCAGCGTTGAAGTACCCTCCCTAGCGGGGGGGCTCTACGAGCAGTACTTC. Protein: CSVEVPSLAGGLYEQYF.

Here the CDR3 reads CARSGPPGDLATQYF. The CDR3 DNA follows: TGCGCCAGATCAGGCCCCCCGGGGGACCTCGCTACGCAGTATTTT. The chain is built from TRBV10-2 and TRBJ2-3, with D maybe TRBD2 (6 bases). Germline values: CDR1 WSHSY, CDR2 SAAADI. The CDR3 has 15 residues. Trimming stripped 9 bases from V and 8 bases from J, with 24 bases between.

The rearrangement links TRBV19 to TRBJ2-5, with D possibly being TRBD1 (6 bases). In germline, CDR1 is LNHDA, CDR2 SQIVND (reference sequence). The CDR3 length is 15 residues. V lost 1 base and J 5 bases, leaving 14 bases between the germline ends. Here the CDR3 DNA reads TGTGCCAGTAGTATAGTTGGGGGCTCGGGGGAGACCCAGTACTTC. It encodes CASSIVGGSGETQYF.

The V gene is TRBV19, the J gene TRBJ2-1, with D possibly TRBD1 on 6 matching bases. Trimming pared 2 bases from V and 7 bases from J, leaving 6 bases between. The CDR3 is 12 residues long. Germline CDR1 LNHDA, CDR2 SQIVND (reference sequence). CDR3 amino acids: CASSIQGNEQFF. DNA for the CDR3: TGTGCCAGTAGTATACAGGGGAATGAGCAGTTCTTC.

Only a few counts were recorded for this clone. V is TRBV9 and J is TRBJ1-2; unclear D gene. The CDR3 consists of 9 residues. The germline V gene has CDR1 SGDLS and CDR2 YYNGEE. The V gene lost 8 bases and the J gene lost 7 bases, with 6 bases spanning the gap. The CDR3 DNA reads TGTGCCAGTGGTCCTGGCTACACCTTC. It specifies CASGPGYTF.

The chain couples TRBV13 to TRBJ2-7; D is unresolved. CDR3 length equals 13 residues. The ends were cut back, 5 bases at V and 0 bases at J, with 8 bases in the middle. Germline V gene lookup returns CDR1 PRHDT and CDR2 FYEKMQ (reference sequence). The CDR3 DNA reads TGTGCCAGCAGCAGGGCCCCCTCCTACGAGCAGTACTTC. Its protein is CASSRAPSYEQYF. Complete variable domain (other parts from reference TRBV13 and TRBJ2-7): AAGVIQSPRHLIKEKRETATLKCYPIPRHDTVYWYQQGPGQDPQFLISFYEKMQSDKGSIPDRFSAQQFSDYHSELNMSSLELGDSALYFCASSRAPSYEQYFGPGTRLTVT.

The chain employs TRBV5-6 and TRBJ2-3, with D uncertain. Germline-derived CDR1 and CDR2 are SGHDT and YYEEEE. Trimming cost V 0 bases and J 1 base, with 12 bases left between them. The CDR3 length is 16 residues. The CDR3 spells CASSLGSFMGTDTQYF. Written as DNA, the CDR3 is TGTGCCAGCAGCTTGGGAAGCTTCATGGGCACAGATACGCAGTATTTT.

The chain uses TRBV4-2 and TRBJ2-5; D could derive from TRBD1 or TRBD2 (5 bases each). Trimming took 5 bases from V and 1 from J, leaving 17 bases between them. CDR1 is LGHNA, CDR2 YNFKEQ, per germline. The CDR3 totals 16 residues. CDR3 in amino acids: CASSGGWDVGQETQYF. CDR3 nucleotides: TGTGCCAGCAGCGGCGGCTGGGACGTGGGCCAAGAGACCCAGTACTTC.

The chain combines TRBV7-2 with TRBJ2-2, with a tentative D call TRBD1 (6 bases). This CDR3 has 16 amino acids. Germline V CDR1 and CDR2: SGHTA, FQGNSA. Between the trimmed V and J ends, which lost 3 bases and 1 base, there was a span of 12 bases. CDR3 sequence (DNA): TGTGCCAGCAGCTTCGTCGAACAGGGGAACACCGGGGAGCTGTTTTTT. This codes for CASSFVEQGNTGELFF.